The 18 T cell receptor beta chains below all came from one sample that was sequenced in a study of blood T cell repertoires in COVID-19. The method was immunoSEQ multiplex PCR; TCRdb's version includes in-frame clones alone and lacks a portion of them. The table shows roughly 300,000 clones, with around 84% occurring only once. Input material: peripheral blood. The receptor set was obtained from a human donor with COVID-19, enrolled during active disease. The donor label of this sample is uncertain.

This chain links TRBV13 with TRBJ1-1; possibly TRBD1 for D (5 bases). The length of the CDR3 is 16 residues. V dropped 3 bases and J dropped 6 bases, with 20 bases sitting between them. Germline values: CDR1 PRHDT, CDR2 FYEKMQ (reference sequence). CDR3 residues: CASSLAQGGVLAEAFF. The CDR3 region has the DNA TGTGCCAGCAGCTTGGCCCAGGGCGGGGTACTCGCTGAAGCTTTCTTT.

The J gene is TRBJ2-1, the V gene TRBV2, with no clear D. Looked up from germline, CDR1 is SNHLY and CDR2 is FYNNEI. The CDR3 sequence is 14 residues long. Trimming left V 2 bases short and J 8 bases short, with 13 bases between. The CDR3 here is CASSETGPWDEQFF. CDR3 nucleotide sequence: TGTGCCAGCAGTGAAACTGGGCCTTGGGATGAGCAGTTCTTC. Full variable domain (missing parts from reference TRBV2 and TRBJ2-1): EPEVTQTPSHQVTQMGQEVILRCVPISNHLYFYWYRQILGQKVEFLVSFYNNEISEKSEIFDDQFSVERPDGSNFTLKIRSTKLEDSAMYFCASSETGPWDEQFFGPGTRLTVL.

The chain carries TRBV3-1 (or the pseudogene TRBV3-2) and TRBJ2-5; TRBD1 is a possible D gene (6 bases). Germline CDR1 LGHDT, CDR2 YNNKEL (reference sequence). The CDR3 sequence is 18 residues long. CDR3 sequence (DNA): TGTGCAGCGGAGTTTTTGGGGCGGTTCGGCAGGGGCGGCGAGACCCAGTACTTC. Translated: CAAEFLGRFGRGGETQYF.

This chain joins TRBV7-9 and TRBJ1-1; 8 bases agree with TRBD1. Germline V gene sequence: CDR1 SEHNR, CDR2 FQNEAQ (reference sequence). After removal of 0 bases from V and 6 bases from J, the junction contained 3 bases not matched to a gene. The CDR3 covers 14 residues. The CDR3 reads CASSLAQGAAEAFF. The CDR3 DNA reads TGTGCCAGCAGCTTAGCTCAGGGGGCAGCTGAAGCTTTCTTT.

The chain combines TRBV6-6 with TRBJ1-2; 10 bases agree with TRBD1. The CDR3 length is 15 residues. The junction had 10 bases not matched to a gene; V was cut back by 6 bases and J by 6 bases. Looked up from germline, CDR1 is MNHNY and CDR2 is SVGAGI (reference sequence). The CDR3 is CASRSPGQGRDGYTF. In DNA, the CDR3 is TGTGCCAGCAGATCGCCGGGACAGGGGAGGGATGGCTACACCTTC.

This clone was observed a handful of times. This chain joins TRBV27 and TRBJ1-5, with 8 bases that match TRBD1. V gave up 3 bases and J gave up 3 bases; unmatched junction bases: 4. Germline V gene data show CDR1 as MNHEY and CDR2 as SMNVEV (reference sequence). The length of the CDR3 is 15 residues. The CDR3 DNA reads TGTGCCAGCAGTTTCTCCAGGGGGCTCAATCAGCCCCAGCATTTT. Protein product: CASSFSRGLNQPQHF.

The table lists this clone with a few counts. The V and J genes are TRBV28 and TRBJ1-1; 10 nucleotides align to TRBD1. After removal of 7 bases from V and 2 bases from J, the junction contained 4 bases not matched to a gene. CDR1 MDHEN and CDR2 SYDVKM come from the germline V gene. The CDR3 runs 14 residues. The CDR3 is CASIRQGANTEAFF. As DNA, the CDR3 is TGTGCCAGCATCCGACAGGGGGCTAACACTGAAGCTTTCTTT.

This clone was seen a few times. The genes are TRBV12-3 or TRBV12-4 and TRBJ1-2; D possibly corresponds to TRBD1 (5 bases). The CDR3 contains 12 residues. Trimming pared 1 base from V and 9 bases from J, leaving 9 bases between. Here the CDR3 DNA reads TGTGCCAGCAGTTTAGGGGGACTGAGCTACACCTTC. The encoded protein is CASSLGGLSYTF.

The chain carries TRBV24-1 and TRBJ2-3, with a tentative D call TRBD2 (5 bases). CDR1 is KGHDR, CDR2 SFDVKD, per germline. The CDR3 has 13 amino acids. Between the trimmed V and J ends, which lost 6 bases and 3 bases, there was a span of 9 bases. CDR3 sequence: CATSFPGTDTQYF. CDR3 sequence (DNA): TGTGCCACCAGTTTTCCGGGGACAGATACGCAGTATTTT.

Only one count was recorded for this clone. This chain connects TRBV11-3 to TRBJ2-6; D may be TRBD1 (6 bases). Germline CDR1 reads SGHNT; CDR2 reads YENEEA. Deletions cut 4 bases from V and 0 bases from J, with 13 bases between. This CDR3 spans 17 amino acids. The CDR3 sequence: CASSSFQGNSGANVLTF. CDR3 sequence (DNA): TGTGCCAGCAGCTCATTCCAGGGGAACTCTGGGGCCAACGTCCTGACTTTC.

This clone was counted once. The gene calls are TRBV10-1 and TRBJ2-3, with 13 nucleotides matching TRBD2. This CDR3 is 15 amino acids long. Germline values: CDR1 WNHNN, CDR2 SYGVQD (reference sequence). V trimming: 6 bases; J trimming: 3 bases; junction bases outside the gene matches: 3. The CDR3 region is CASSRTSGGTDTQYF. Here the CDR3 DNA reads TGCGCCAGCAGCAGGACTAGCGGGGGTACAGATACGCAGTATTTT.

The chain uses TRBV19 and TRBJ1-5; D gene unclear. The CDR3 sequence is 14 residues long. Trimming removed 5 bases at V and 6 bases at J, with 14 bases between. Per germline, CDR1 LNHDA and CDR2 SQIVND (reference sequence). As DNA, the CDR3 is TGTGCCAGTAGTCCCCAGGTATCCGGTCAGCCCCAGCATTTT. Translation: CASSPQVSGQPQHF.

Turning to this clone: Other DNA variants within this sample encode the same CDR3. The J gene is TRBJ2-5, the V gene TRBV27, with TRBD1 matching over 8 bases. This CDR3 comprises 14 residues. The germline gives CDR1 MNHEY, CDR2 SMNVEV (reference sequence). The J segment lost 5 bases and the V segment lost 2 bases, leaving 4 bases of the junction unmatched. The CDR3 spells CASSLQGARETQYF. The CDR3 bases are TGTGCCAGCAGTTTACAGGGGGCACGGGAGACCCAGTACTTC.

The chain couples TRBV6-5 to TRBJ1-5; 8 bases match TRBD1. Trimming at V came to 6 bases and at J to 1 base, leaving 5 bases not matched to a gene. Looked up from germline, CDR1 is MNHEY and CDR2 is SVGAGI. The CDR3 totals 15 residues. CDR3 DNA sequence: TGTGCCAGCAGAGACAGGGGATTAAGCAATCAGCCCCAGCATTTT. Translation: CASRDRGLSNQPQHF.

The chain uses TRBV30 and TRBJ1-1; no firm D call. V was pared by 0 bases and J by 5 bases, with 13 bases between. The CDR3 sequence is 14 residues long. In germline, CDR1 is GTSNPN, CDR2 SVGIG (reference sequence). The CDR3 here is CAWSVRAGRTEAFF. DNA of the CDR3: TGTGCCTGGAGTGTTCGTGCGGGTAGAACTGAAGCTTTCTTT.

This clone was counted a single time. The rearrangement joins TRBV11-2 to TRBJ2-1, with 10 bases that match TRBD2. After removal of 4 bases from V and 2 bases from J, the junction contained 8 bases not matched to a gene. This CDR3 has 17 residues. CDR1 is SGHAT, CDR2 FQNNGV, per germline. The CDR3 DNA sequence: TGTGCCAGCAGCTACACGCGACTAGCGGGTGCCTACAATGAGCAGTTCTTC. It translates to CASSYTRLAGAYNEQFF.

The J gene is TRBJ1-5, the V gene TRBV21-1; the table's D call, TRBD1, has no DNA check behind it. TRBV21-1 constitutes a pseudogene. This CDR3 spans 14 amino acids. CDR3 DNA: TGTGCCAGCAGCAATTACAGGGGCGATCAGCCCCAGCATTTT. Its translation: CASSNYRGDQPQHF.

The DNA for the CDR3 is TGTGCCAGCAGTTATAGGGAGGGCACTGGAAACACCATATATTTT. Translating it yields CASSYREGTGNTIYF. The chain recombines TRBV6-5 with TRBJ1-3; the D is unclear. The CDR3 has 15 residues. The germline V and J ends were trimmed by 3 bases and 2 bases, with 11 bases remaining between them. The V gene's germline CDR1 is MNHEY and CDR2 SVGAGI.